This entry lists 29 T cell receptor beta chains sequenced from one sample in a study of cytomegalovirus exposure and HLA in healthy donors. This PCR relied on a set of 60 Vbeta primers and 13 Jbeta primers. The method was immunoSEQ multiplex PCR; TCRdb's version includes in-frame clones alone and lacks a portion of them. The repertoire has 150,000 or so clones, roughly 82% of them found once; the top ten carry about 7.1%. The material sequenced was PBMCs. These receptors all stem from a woman aged 50 to 65 in good health and CMV-seropositive.

The chain is built from TRBV4-3 and TRBJ2-3; 9 bases line up with TRBD2. Losses at the gene ends were 1 base for V and 6 bases for J; bases not matched to a gene: 5. Germline assignment: CDR1 LGHNA and CDR2 YSLEER. The CDR3 covers 15 residues. This chain's CDR3 is CASSQVSGGRDTQYF. CDR3 nucleotide sequence: TGCGCCAGCAGCCAAGTGAGCGGGGGGCGGGATACGCAGTATTTT.

The chain is built from TRBV6-6 and TRBJ1-4, with no clear D. The CDR3 consists of 13 residues. Germline lookup yields CDR1 MNHNY and CDR2 SVGAGI (reference sequence). With 7 bases removed from V and 4 bases from J, the gap between germline ends came to 10 bases. CDR3 loop: CASKRLLNEKLFF. Here the CDR3 DNA reads TGTGCCAGCAAAAGACTCCTTAATGAAAAACTGTTTTTT.

The chain uses TRBV5-1 and TRBJ2-1; 8 positions match TRBD2. The CDR3 spans 15 residues. Per germline, CDR1 SGHRS and CDR2 YFSETQ. V lost 0 bases to trimming and J lost 5 bases; unmatched junction nucleotides: 4. CDR3 in amino acids: CASSLGGLDNNEQFF. CDR3 coding DNA: TGCGCCAGCAGCTTGGGGGGACTAGACAACAATGAGCAGTTCTTC.

The chain combines TRBV15 with TRBJ2-7, with 9 bases identical to TRBD1. Germline V gene lookup returns CDR1 LNHNV and CDR2 YYDKDF (reference sequence). This CDR3 region has 15 residues. The ends lost 0 bases at V and 2 bases at J; junction bases unmatched: 2. CDR3 in DNA: TGTGCCACCAGCAGAGAGGACAGGGGCCCCTACGAGCAGTACTTC. It translates to CATSREDRGPYEQYF. Full variable domain (remainder filled in from reference TRBV15 and TRBJ2-7): DAMVIQNPRYQVTQFGKPVTLSCSQTLNHNVMYWYQQKSSQAPKLLFHYYDKDFNNEADTPDNFQSRRPNTSFCFLDIRSPGLGDTAMYLCATSREDRGPYEQYFGPGTRLTVT.

This clone was seen a few times. The chain uses TRBV5-4 and TRBJ1-2, with D possibly matching TRBD1 (5 bases). The V end lost 2 bases, the J end lost 4 bases, and 9 bases lay between the germline ends. The CDR3 sequence is 13 residues long. Per germline, CDR1 SGHNT and CDR2 YYREEE (reference sequence). As DNA, the CDR3 is TGTGCCAGCAGCTTCGGAGGGGCCTATGGCTACACCTTC. Translated: CASSFGGAYGYTF.

Only one count was recorded for this clone. The V call is TRBV4-2, the J call TRBJ1-1; D is perhaps TRBD1 (5 bases). CDR3 length: 15 amino acids. The V gene's germline CDR1 is LGHNA and CDR2 YNFKEQ. Deletions cut 3 bases from V and 3 bases from J, with 14 bases between. This CDR3 reads CASSQRQGVDTEAFF. In DNA form, the CDR3 reads TGTGCCAGCAGCCAGCGCCAGGGTGTTGACACTGAAGCTTTCTTT.

The chain combines TRBV7-9 with TRBJ2-3; 10 bases agree with TRBD1. The J segment lost 3 bases and the V segment lost 5 bases, leaving 11 bases of the junction unmatched. The V gene's germline CDR1 is SEHNR and CDR2 FQNEAQ (reference sequence). The CDR3 contains 17 residues. The CDR3 loop reads CASSPRTGTGVTDTQYF. CDR3 coding DNA: TGTGCCAGCAGCCCCCGGACCGGGACAGGGGTGACAGATACGCAGTATTTT.

The rearrangement links TRBV27 to TRBJ1-6; TRBD1 matches 7 bases. Germline values: CDR1 MNHEY, CDR2 SMNVEV (reference sequence). The CDR3 spans 14 residues. With 4 bases clipped from V and 6 bases from J, the junction kept 3 bases outside the gene matches. The DNA of the CDR3 is TGTGCCAGCAGTTGGGACAGCTCTAATTCACCCCTCCACTTT. Amino acid sequence: CASSWDSSNSPLHF.

The rearrangement joins TRBV27 to TRBJ2-7, with TRBD1 matching 7 bases. The CDR3 has 15 amino acids. With 6 bases clipped from V and 2 bases from J, the junction kept 10 bases outside the gene matches. Germline loops: CDR1 MNHEY, CDR2 SMNVEV (reference sequence). The CDR3 reads CASRGLRQGAYEQYF. CDR3 nucleotide sequence: TGTGCCAGCAGAGGTTTGCGACAGGGCGCCTACGAGCAGTACTTC.

V is TRBV5-6 and J is TRBJ2-5; 13 bases fit TRBD2. The germline V gene encodes CDR1 SGHDT and CDR2 YYEEEE. This CDR3 contains 17 residues. J lost 4 bases, V lost 4 bases, and 10 bases had no gene match. CDR3 in DNA: TGTGCCAGCAGCACCACTAGCGGGGGGGCCATTCGAGAGACCCAGTACTTC. Protein product: CASSTTSGGAIRETQYF.

This chain joins TRBV9 and TRBJ2-2; 8 nucleotides align to TRBD2. Germline CDR1 and CDR2: SGDLS and YYNGEE. After removal of 0 bases from V and 6 bases from J, the junction contained 7 bases not matched to a gene. This CDR3 region has 16 residues. This CDR3 is CASSVDGTRGSGELFF. In DNA form, the CDR3 reads TGTGCCAGCAGCGTAGATGGGACTAGAGGTTCCGGGGAGCTGTTTTTT.

The genes are TRBV5-5 and TRBJ2-2; D is perhaps TRBD1 (6 bases). V was clipped by 5 bases and J by 1 base, with 15 bases between them. The CDR3 totals 16 residues. Germline loops: CDR1 SGHKS, CDR2 YYEKEE (reference sequence). Here the CDR3 DNA reads TGTGCCAGCAGTTCGGACAGCAGGGTGAACACCGGGGAGCTGTTTTTT. It translates to CASSSDSRVNTGELFF.

The chain couples TRBV11-2 to TRBJ2-7; TRBD1 agrees at 10 bases. The CDR3 has 16 amino acids. Per germline, CDR1 SGHAT and CDR2 FQNNGV. V was pared by 5 bases and J by 2 bases, with 9 bases of the junction left unmatched. CDR3 bases: TGTGCCAGCAGCCAGATAACCGGGACAGGGGCCTACGAGCAGTACTTC. Amino acid sequence: CASSQITGTGAYEQYF.

This chain connects TRBV19 to TRBJ1-2, with D perhaps matching TRBD1 (6 bases). The germline gives CDR1 LNHDA, CDR2 SQIVND (reference sequence). The CDR3 sequence is 12 residues long. Trimming removed 4 bases at V and 3 bases at J, with 6 bases between. The DNA for the CDR3 is TGTGCCAGTAGTAGGACAGACTATGGCTACACCTTC. Translation: CASSRTDYGYTF.

This clone appeared once. The chain joins TRBV19 to TRBJ2-2; TRBD1 matches at 7 bases. The CDR3 totals 15 residues. J lost 3 bases, V lost 7 bases, and 8 bases had no gene match. Germline-derived CDR1 and CDR2 are LNHDA and SQIVND (reference sequence). Here the CDR3 reads CASTPPQGDTGELFF. DNA for the CDR3: TGTGCCAGTACCCCGCCTCAGGGGGACACCGGGGAGCTGTTTTTT.

This chain joins TRBV15 and TRBJ2-2; TRBD2 aligns across 8 bases. V trimming: 1 base; J trimming: 0 bases; junction bases outside the gene matches: 4. This CDR3 region has 17 residues. Germline CDR1 and CDR2: LNHNV and YYDKDF (reference sequence). The CDR3 protein is CATSRAPGLANTGELFF. The CDR3 nucleotides are TGTGCCACCAGCAGAGCCCCGGGACTAGCGAACACCGGGGAGCTGTTTTTT.

This chain connects TRBV7-2 to TRBJ1-1; 9 bases are a match to TRBD1. CDR1 and CDR2 (germline): SGHTA, FQGNSA. The CDR3 is made up of 17 amino acids. The ends lost 2 bases at V and 4 bases at J; junction bases unmatched: 11. CDR3 nucleotide sequence: TGTGCCAGCAGCTTACAACAGGGGGCAAGGGAGGGCACTGAAGCTTTCTTT. Its protein product is CASSLQQGAREGTEAFF.

This clone is a singleton in its sample. V gene TRBV30 combines with J gene TRBJ2-2, with D maybe TRBD1 (8 bases). Trimming shortened V by 3 bases and J by 0 bases, and 11 bases separated the two germline ends. There are 15 residues in the CDR3. Germline V gene data show CDR1 as GTSNPN and CDR2 as SVGIG (reference sequence). CDR3: CAWRTGGANTGELFF. DNA for the CDR3: TGTGCCTGGAGAACAGGGGGGGCGAACACCGGGGAGCTGTTTTTT.

This clone turned up a few times. The genes are TRBV10-3 and TRBJ2-7; weak D call: TRBD1 (6 bases). The V gene's germline CDR1 is ENHRY and CDR2 SYGVKD. This CDR3 has 14 amino acids. Trimming shortened V by 0 bases and J by 3 bases, and 9 bases separated the two germline ends. This CDR3 reads CAISESQGIYEQYF. The CDR3 coding sequence is TGTGCCATCAGTGAGTCACAGGGTATCTACGAGCAGTACTTC.

The CDR3 is CASRRQGLDYGYTF. Written as DNA, the CDR3 is TGTGCCAGCAGGAGACAGGGATTGGACTATGGCTACACCTTC. The rearrangement uses TRBV6-5 and TRBJ1-2; 7 bases fit TRBD1. The CDR3 extends over 14 amino acids. Germline V CDR1 and CDR2: MNHEY, SVGAGI. J lost 3 bases, V lost 6 bases, and 7 bases had no gene match.

The chain has TRBV5-1 and TRBJ1-3, with a tentative D call TRBD1 (6 bases). V dropped 3 bases and J dropped 0 bases, with 13 bases sitting between them. CDR1 and CDR2 (germline): SGHRS, YFSETQ. The length of the CDR3 is 16 residues. CDR3 sequence: CASSWDIQSSGNTIYF. CDR3 DNA sequence: TGCGCCAGCAGCTGGGACATACAAAGCTCTGGAAACACCATATATTTT.

The rearrangement uses TRBV11-2 and TRBJ2-3; D is possibly TRBD2 (5 bases). Trimming stripped 3 bases from V and 3 bases from J, with 13 bases between. The CDR3 is 15 residues long. Germline-derived CDR1 and CDR2 are SGHAT and FQNNGV. CDR3 region: CASSFWEEGTDTQYF. The DNA of the CDR3 is TGTGCCAGCAGCTTTTGGGAAGAGGGTACAGATACGCAGTATTTT.

This chain joins TRBV4-1 and TRBJ2-1; perhaps TRBD1 as D (5 bases). Germline V gives CDR1 MGHRA, CDR2 YSYEKL. Trimming left V 0 bases short and J 5 bases short, with 11 bases between. CDR3 length: 15 residues. This CDR3 is CASSQEWSRDNEQFF. CDR3 coding DNA: TGCGCCAGCAGCCAAGAATGGAGCAGGGACAATGAGCAGTTCTTC.

The chain combines TRBV10-2 with TRBJ2-7, with 7 bases aligning to TRBD2. The CDR3 spans 16 residues. J was trimmed by 3 bases and V by 0 bases; bases with no gene match: 8. Germline V lookup: CDR1 WSHSY, CDR2 SAAADI. The CDR3 sequence is CASSESSLAENYEQYF. DNA for the CDR3: TGCGCCAGCAGTGAGTCGAGTCTAGCGGAGAACTACGAGCAGTACTTC.

V usage is TRBV4-3 and J usage is TRBJ2-7; 10 bases are shared with TRBD1. V dropped 3 bases and J dropped 7; count of bases not matched to a gene: 6. This CDR3 has 14 residues. Germline CDR1 LGHNA, CDR2 YSLEER. The CDR3 protein is CASSQGTGAGEQYF. The DNA of the CDR3 is TGCGCCAGCAGCCAGGGGACAGGGGCGGGAGAGCAGTACTTC.

The gene calls are TRBV7-6 and TRBJ1-1; perhaps TRBD1 as D (6 bases). Germline V gene data show CDR1 as SGHVS and CDR2 as FNYEAQ. Trimming cost V 2 bases and J 5 bases, with 9 bases left between them. The CDR3 covers 13 residues. The CDR3 nucleotides read TGTGCCAGCAGCTTAACAGGGAGTACTGAAGCTTTCTTT. This codes for CASSLTGSTEAFF.

The genes are TRBV14 and TRBJ1-1; no firm D call. The CDR3 has 14 amino acids. Germline V gives CDR1 SGHDN, CDR2 FVKESK. The V and J ends lost 0 bases and 8 bases respectively, with 13 bases between them. The CDR3 is CASSQEGWHGEAFF. The CDR3, as DNA: TGTGCCAGCAGCCAAGAAGGTTGGCACGGGGAAGCTTTCTTT.

For this clone: Additional DNA sequences in this sample encode the identical CDR3. The V gene is TRBV7-8, the J gene TRBJ2-3, with TRBD2 matching 14 bases. The CDR3 is made up of 16 amino acids. The germline V gene encodes CDR1 SGHVS and CDR2 FQNEAQ. J was trimmed by 3 bases and V by 6 bases; bases with no gene match: 5. The CDR3 region has the DNA TGTGCCAGCAGTCCTTGGACTAGCGGGGGGACAGATACGCAGTATTTT. Protein sequence: CASSPWTSGGTDTQYF.

This clone was detected only once. The chain joins TRBV7-9 to TRBJ2-7, with TRBD2 identical over 8 bases. This CDR3 contains 15 residues. The junction had 2 bases not matched to a gene; V was cut back by 1 base and J by 0 bases. Germline CDR1 SEHNR, CDR2 FQNEAQ (reference sequence). CDR3 in DNA: TGTGCCAGCAGCTTAGTAGCGGGGCCCTCCTACGAGCAGTACTTC. The encoded protein is CASSLVAGPSYEQYF.